These T cell receptor beta chains were read from a single sample in a study of blood T cell repertoires in COVID-19. Measured with immunoSEQ multiplex PCR; TCRdb has only the in-frame clones, and not every one. The repertoire holds over 50,000 clones, with just under 80% as singletons. The sequenced material came from peripheral blood. Receptors were obtained from a human donor with active or convalescent COVID-19. The donor label of this sample is uncertain. The CDR3 runs from the conserved cysteine through the conserved F or W. A D gene is named only where the DNA matches it firmly. Expanded clones get a size class; other rows say once, few or many, or leave the size out.

d_gene	v_gene	j_gene	abundance	CDR3nt	CDR3aa
TRBD2	TRBV6-7	TRBJ2-7	.	TGTGCCAGCACCCTAACGGCTAGCGGGACCTACGAGCAGTACTTC	CASTLTASGTYEQYF
TRBD2	TRBV6-5	TRBJ2-1	.	TGTGCCAGCCCGAAGGGCGGGAGCTCCTACAATGAGCAGTTCTTC	CASPKGGSSYNEQFF
.	TRBV27	TRBJ2-1	.	TGTGCCAGCAGTCTACAGGGAAATCGAGCGTCCAATGAGCAGTTCTTC	CASSLQGNRASNEQFF
TRBD1	TRBV24-1	TRBJ2-1	.	TGTGCCACCAGTGATTACGACAGGGGGCATGACAATGAGCAGTTCTTC	CATSDYDRGHDNEQFF
TRBD1	TRBV29-1	TRBJ2-5	.	TGCAGCGTTGGCCCGGGACAGGCGAACCAAGAGACCCAGTACTTC	CSVGPGQANQETQYF
.	TRBV30	TRBJ1-3	.	TGTGCCTGGACCCGCGGCAGCCTTGGAAACACCATATATTTT	CAWTRGSLGNTIYF
TRBD1	TRBV7-2	TRBJ1-4	.	TGTGCCAGCAGCTTAGAGCACAGGGGATGGAATGAAAAACTGTTTTTT	CASSLEHRGWNEKLFF
.	TRBV5-1	TRBJ2-1	once	TGCGCCAGCAGCTTGGGAGGGTTAAGCTCCTACAATGAGCAGTTCTTC	CASSLGGLSSYNEQFF
TRBD1	TRBV9	TRBJ2-5	.	TGTGCCAGCAGCCTAGCAGGGGGAAATGAAGAGACCCAGTACTTC	CASSLAGGNEETQYF
.	TRBV13	TRBJ1-1	few	TGTGCCAGCAGCCAAGACCCACAGGGATTGACTGAAGCTTTCTTT	CASSQDPQGLTEAFF
.	TRBV5-4	TRBJ1-1	.	TGTGCCAGCAGCTACCGTCTCATACAGGGTAACACTGAAGCTTTCTTT	CASSYRLIQGNTEAFF
TRBD2	TRBV7-3	TRBJ2-5	.	TGTGCCAGCAGCTTAGGGACTATAGCGGAGCTCCAAGAGACCCAGTACTTC	CASSLGTIAELQETQYF
TRBD2	TRBV6-5	TRBJ2-5	.	TGTGCCAGTAAACTAGCGGGAGTGGAGACCCAGTACTTC	CASKLAGVETQYF
.	TRBV27	TRBJ2-7	.	TGTGCCAGCAGTCCATTCACGATAGGAGCCTACGAGCAGTACTTC	CASSPFTIGAYEQYF
TRBD1	TRBV4-3	TRBJ2-7	.	TGCGCCAGCAGCCAAGAGACAGGGGTGTACGAGCAGTACTTC	CASSQETGVYEQYF
.	TRBV4-1	TRBJ2-5	.	TGCGCCAGCCGGGGAGTGATGTTGGAGACCCAGTACTTC	CASRGVMLETQYF
TRBD1	TRBV7-9	TRBJ2-3	few	TGTGCCAGCAGCCGGACAGGGAGCACAGATACGCAGTATTTT	CASSRTGSTDTQYF
.	TRBV19	TRBJ1-5	few	TGTGCCAGTACCACGACAGGATTCGATCAGCCCCAGCATTTT	CASTTTGFDQPQHF
.	TRBV18	TRBJ2-3	few	TGTGCCAGCTCACCACAAACTACCTCCCCCACAGATACGCAGTATTTT	CASSPQTTSPTDTQYF
.	TRBV5-1	TRBJ1-2	.	TGCGCCAGCAGCTTGGGTCAGGCGACTAACTATGGCTACACCTTC	CASSLGQATNYGYTF
TRBD1	TRBV5-1	TRBJ2-1	.	TGCGCCAGCAAACCCGAGGGACAGGGCGTCGATGAGCAGTTCTTC	CASKPEGQGVDEQFF
.	TRBV29-1	TRBJ2-7	.	TGCAGCATAAGAAAGGGAGCCAACGAGCAGTACTTC	CSIRKGANEQYF
TRBD1	TRBV19	TRBJ2-7	.	TGTGCCAGTACGGGACAGGGGGTTTACGAGCAGTACTTC	CASTGQGVYEQYF
TRBD1	TRBV5-5	TRBJ2-1	once	TGTGCCAGCAGCTCAAGGGCTGGGACAGGGCTTTACAATGAGCAGTTCTTC	CASSSRAGTGLYNEQFF
.	TRBV5-6	TRBJ1-2	.	TGTGCCAGCAGCTTGTCACTGGACTATGGCTACACCTTC	CASSLSLDYGYTF
.	TRBV3-1/TRBV3-2	TRBJ1-2	.	TGTGCCAGCAGCCAACTGAACTATGGCTACACCTTC	CASSQLNYGYTF
.	TRBV7-6	TRBJ2-7	once	TGTGCCAGCAGCCCGGCCCGGACTACTTACGAGCAGTACTTC	CASSPARTTYEQYF
.	TRBV13	TRBJ2-3	once	TGTGCCAGCAGCGTTAGTAGGCGGGATACGCAGTATTTT	CASSVSRRDTQYF
TRBD1	TRBV7-3	TRBJ2-1	.	TGTGCCAGCAGCTACGCCACAGGGGGCGAAGGGTTGCTGTTCTTC	CASSYATGGEGLLFF
TRBD2	TRBV7-3	TRBJ2-1	.	TGTGCCAGCAGCACGATAGGACTAGCGGGAGGGTCCTCCTACAATGAGCAGTTCTTC	CASSTIGLAGGSSYNEQFF
TRBD2	TRBV2	TRBJ2-2	.	TGTGCCAGCAGTGAGATACTAGCGAGTACCGGGGAGCTGTTTTTT	CASSEILASTGELFF
.	TRBV27	TRBJ2-3	.	TGTGCCAGCAGTTTATCTTTCAGGGGACGGGATACGCAGTATTTT	CASSLSFRGRDTQYF
.	TRBV9	TRBJ1-4	.	TGTGCCAGCAGCGTAGACCTACAGGGTAATGAAAAACTGTTTTTT	CASSVDLQGNEKLFF
TRBD1	TRBV6-1	TRBJ1-5	.	TGTGCCAGCAGTGAGGGACCGGGACAGGGGATAGGACAGCCCCAGCATTTT	CASSEGPGQGIGQPQHF
TRBD2	TRBV14	TRBJ2-1	.	TGTGCCAGCAGCCCGCTTGCCGGGACTAGCGAGTACAATGAGCAGTTCTTC	CASSPLAGTSEYNEQFF
.	TRBV4-3	TRBJ2-3	.	TGCGCCAGCAGCGACCAGGGTAGGAATACGCAGTATTTT	CASSDQGRNTQYF
.	TRBV21-1	TRBJ2-7	.	TGTGCCAGCAGCAAAGGGGATAAGGGACAGAGCTACGAGCAGTACTTC	CASSKGDKGQSYEQYF
.	TRBV11-3	TRBJ1-5	.	TGTGCCAGCAGTGAGTATAGCAATCAGCCCCAGCATTTT	CASSEYSNQPQHF
TRBD1	TRBV7-9	TRBJ1-6	.	TGTGCCAGCAGCTTAACAGGGGACACTTCACCCCTCCACTTT	CASSLTGDTSPLHF
TRBD1	TRBV11-1	TRBJ1-2	.	TGTGCCAGCAGCCGACAGGGGGTCGACTATGGCTACACCTTC	CASSRQGVDYGYTF
.	TRBV6-2/TRBV6-3	TRBJ2-3	.	TGTGCCAGCAGTTACTCGGAGGAAGATACGCAGTATTTT	CASSYSEEDTQYF
.	TRBV21-1	TRBJ1-5	.	TGTGCCAGCAGCAAAGTTCGTCGGACAGGGCTTAGCAATCAGCCCCAGCATTTT	CASSKVRRTGLSNQPQHF
.	TRBV27	TRBJ2-2	.	TGTGCCAGCAGGAGTGGGGGCGTAAACACCGGGGAGCTGTTTTTT	CASRSGGVNTGELFF
TRBD2	TRBV20-1	TRBJ2-3	.	TGCAGTGCTAGTGACCCGGGAGGGATGACAGATACGCAGTATTTT	CSASDPGGMTDTQYF
TRBD2	TRBV5-1	TRBJ2-5	.	TGCGCCAGCAGCTCCCTAGCGGGAGGTCCCGTGCAAGAGACCCAGTACTTC	CASSSLAGGPVQETQYF
.	TRBV18	TRBJ1-2	.	TGTGCCAGCTCACCTCCGTCATTACTGGGGCCGGGCTACACCTTC	CASSPPSLLGPGYTF
.	TRBV30	TRBJ2-1	.	TGTGCCTGGGCCCACAATCTAGAGGTTGAGCAGTTCTTC	CAWAHNLEVEQFF
.	TRBV9	TRBJ1-2	.	TGTGCCAGCAGCGACATCGGTGGGGGCGCAGATGGTGGCTACACCTTC	CASSDIGGGADGGYTF
.	TRBV7-9	TRBJ1-1	.	TGTGCCAGCAGCCGTGCCTTACAGGCCAACACTGAAGCTTTCTTT	CASSRALQANTEAFF
TRBD1	TRBV10-2	TRBJ1-2	.	TGCGCCAGCAGTGACTCAGGGGGGCCCTATGGCTACACCTTC	CASSDSGGPYGYTF
.	TRBV5-1	TRBJ2-1	.	TGCGCCAGCAGCTTGTCATTATCCGGGGAGTCACAGTTCTTC	CASSLSLSGESQFF
.	TRBV29-1	TRBJ2-7	.	TGCAGCGTTACCAGGGTAGACGAGCAGTACTTC	CSVTRVDEQYF
.	TRBV7-9	TRBJ1-1	.	TGTGCCAGCAGCCCCCCCGGCAGAACTCAGGGGAACACTGAAGCTTTCTTT	CASSPPGRTQGNTEAFF
TRBD1	TRBV2	TRBJ2-7	.	TGTGCCAGCAGTCCCGGGACAGGCCCTTGGGAGCAGTACTTC	CASSPGTGPWEQYF
TRBD1	TRBV28	TRBJ2-3	.	TGTGCCAGCAGCCCTAACACAGGGGGACAACGCGATACGCAGTATTTT	CASSPNTGGQRDTQYF